This T cell receptor (beta chain) comes out of a study of T cell repertoires in cytomegalovirus infection (dated by TCRdb to the late 2010s). The study in broad terms: The HLA type of each donor mattered for the analysis, because public TCR beta signatures pointed to carriage of CMV infection along with the matching HLA type. Study-level results and caveats: The ex vivo response was dominated by HLA-C-restricted CMV-specific TCR beta clonotypes, and the single most frequent clonotype in two of eight donors was supplied by these HLA-C-restricted clonotypes. Cumulative frequency of public TCR beta family members discriminated carriers of CMV infection plus the relevant HLA type in this cohort and an independent roughly 330-donor cohort.

The sequencer was an Illumina HiSeq 1500. The public reads were reanalyzed by TCRdb: fastp trimming at Q25, MiXCR alignment, in-frame beta chains only. Rows matching on CDR3 protein sequence are summarized as one entry with the most common DNA and genes. The sample table contains 400,000 or so distinct CDR3 sequences; only one count was recorded for approximately 32% of them. Jointly, the top ten make up roughly 13% of the sample. The CDR1 and CDR2 encoded by the germline V gene (reference sequence) are SGHKS and YYEKEE. CDR3 length: 16 amino acids, cysteine to phenylalanine. The kept DNA is CDR3 alone, 48 bases in frame from the first base. V and J are trimmed by 2 bases and 4 bases, and the gene matches miss 10 bases of the junction. Comment on this clonotype: Its recognized antigen is unknown. Per-base quality was not reported, and no clone a single base away is much larger than it.

This sequence uses TRBV5-5 and TRBJ2-3; 7 junctional bases match TRBD1. Sequencing was done on a sample of PBMCs. This clonotype was obtained from a human donor in good health (CMV status not recorded). Some clones in this sample may be carry-over from other donors' samples. The CDR3 sequence is CASSLGQQGIADTQYF. The DNA sequence reads TGTGCCAGCAGCTTAGGCCAACAGGGGATTGCAGATACGCAGTATTTT.